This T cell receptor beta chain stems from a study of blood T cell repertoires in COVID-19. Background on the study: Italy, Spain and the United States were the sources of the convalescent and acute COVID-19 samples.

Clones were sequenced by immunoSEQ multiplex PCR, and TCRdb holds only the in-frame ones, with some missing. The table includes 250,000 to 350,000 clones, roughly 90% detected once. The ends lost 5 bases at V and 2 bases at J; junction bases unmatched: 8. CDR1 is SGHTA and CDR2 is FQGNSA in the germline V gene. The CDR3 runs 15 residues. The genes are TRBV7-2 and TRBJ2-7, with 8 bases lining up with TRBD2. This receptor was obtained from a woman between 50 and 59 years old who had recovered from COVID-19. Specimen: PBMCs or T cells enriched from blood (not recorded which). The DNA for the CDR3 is TGTGCCAGCAGCCTCCACGCAGCGGGAGCCTACGAGCAGTACTTC. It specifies CASSLHAAGAYEQYF. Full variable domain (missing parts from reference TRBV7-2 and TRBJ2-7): GAGVSQSPSNKVTEKGKDVELRCDPISGHTALYWYRQSLGQGLEFLIYFQGNSAPDKSGLPSDRFSAERTGGSVSTLTIQRTQQEDSAVYLCASSLHAAGAYEQYFGPGTRLTVT.